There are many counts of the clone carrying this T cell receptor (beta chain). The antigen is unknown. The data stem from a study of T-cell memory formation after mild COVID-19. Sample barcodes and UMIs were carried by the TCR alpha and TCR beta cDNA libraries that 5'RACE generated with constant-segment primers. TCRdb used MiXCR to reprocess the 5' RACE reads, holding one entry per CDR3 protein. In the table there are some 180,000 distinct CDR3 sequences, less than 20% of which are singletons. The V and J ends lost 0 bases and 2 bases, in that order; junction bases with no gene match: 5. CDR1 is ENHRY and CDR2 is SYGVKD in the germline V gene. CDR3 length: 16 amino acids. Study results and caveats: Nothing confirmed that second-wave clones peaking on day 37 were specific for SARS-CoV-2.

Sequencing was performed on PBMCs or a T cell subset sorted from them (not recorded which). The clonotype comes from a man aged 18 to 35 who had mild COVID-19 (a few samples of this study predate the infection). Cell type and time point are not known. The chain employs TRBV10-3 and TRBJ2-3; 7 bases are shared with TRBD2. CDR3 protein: CAISESPAGLTDTQYF. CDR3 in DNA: TGTGCCATCAGTGAGTCGCCAGCGGGACTCACAGATACGCAGTATTTT.